This T cell receptor beta chain originates from a study of T cell changes during pregnancy in multiple sclerosis. Repertoires were generated with immunoSEQ multiplex PCR, while TCRdb's copy carries only in-frame clones and drops some. Of roughly 45,000 clones listed, 88% were seen once; the top ten hold 1.2%. V was clipped by 1 base and J by 4 bases; unmatched bases: 4. The V gene's germline CDR1 is SGHTA and CDR2 FQGNSA. CDR3 size: 15 residues. The rearrangement links TRBV7-2 to TRBJ2-5; 9 nucleotides agree with TRBD2. The receptor was isolated from a female donor with multiple sclerosis, enrolled in a pregnancy study. The material sequenced was CD4+ T cells from peripheral blood mononuclear cells, taken in the second trimester of pregnancy. CDR3 region: CASSLDSGSSETQYF. In nucleotides, the CDR3 is TGTGCCAGCAGCTTAGATAGCGGGAGTTCAGAGACCCAGTACTTC.